This entry concerns a single T cell receptor beta chain. This sample was taken from a study of CD8+CD57+ T cells in acquired aplastic anemia. Sequencing involved patients with CD8+CD57+ cell expansion previously shown by flow cytometry. The enrolled patients all had severe acquired aplastic anemia. TCR beta VDJ and CDR3 profiles were obtained from a genomic DNA template. TCRdb called the reads again in MiXCR, with one record for every CDR3 protein. Here the sample spans 150,000 to 200,000 distinct CDR3 sequences, 63% being singletons. The receptor comes from a human donor with aplastic anemia. Material: sorted CD4+, CD8+, or CD8+CD57+ T cells (not recorded which) from PBMCs.

In DNA, the CDR3 is TGTGCCACCATGCGGGGGCTTCAGTCCGGGGAGCTGTTTTTT. Its translation is CATMRGLQSGELFF. The chain carries TRBV10-3 and TRBJ2-2; D might be TRBD2 (7 bases). The V and J ends lost 10 bases and 6 bases respectively, with 18 bases between them. Looked up from germline, CDR1 is ENHRY and CDR2 is SYGVKD. The CDR3 sequence is 14 residues long.